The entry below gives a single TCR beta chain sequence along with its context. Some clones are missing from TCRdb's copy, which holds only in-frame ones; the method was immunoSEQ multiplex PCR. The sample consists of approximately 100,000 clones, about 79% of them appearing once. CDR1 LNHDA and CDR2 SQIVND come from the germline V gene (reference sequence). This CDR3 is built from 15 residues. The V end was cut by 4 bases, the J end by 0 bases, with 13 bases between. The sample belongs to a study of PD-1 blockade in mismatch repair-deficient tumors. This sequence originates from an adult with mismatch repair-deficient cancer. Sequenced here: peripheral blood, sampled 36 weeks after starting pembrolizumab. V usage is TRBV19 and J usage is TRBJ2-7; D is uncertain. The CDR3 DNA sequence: TGTGCCAGTAGTAAGACTGAGAAGAACTCCTACGAGCAGTACTTC. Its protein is CASSKTEKNSYEQYF.